The 23 T cell receptor beta chains in this list originate from one sample, sequenced in a study of T cells in Graves' hyperthyroidism and ophthalmopathy. Amplified TCR beta CDR3 regions derived from RNA transcripts. In the first-round RT-PCR of the TCR CDR3, the HTBI primer set was used. One entry per CDR3 protein, called by TCRdb with MiXCR from the multiplex PCR reads. The sample records 700,000 to 850,000 distinct CDR3 sequences, 30% to 40% being singletons. The sequencing input was blood. Receptor source: a middle-aged woman with Graves' hyperthyroidism.

The chain combines TRBV12-3 or TRBV12-4 with TRBJ2-2; TRBD1 is a possible D gene (6 bases). CDR3 length: 16 amino acids. V shed 6 bases and J shed 4 bases, with 18 bases lying between them. CDR3 DNA: TGTGCCAGCAGCCAAGACTGGCAGGGGCGCACCGGGGAGCTGTTTTTT. This sequence encodes CASSQDWQGRTGELFF.

There are many counts of this clonotype. J is TRBJ2-2 and V is TRBV29-1, with no clear D. The CDR3 length is 14 residues. The germline gives CDR1 SQVTM, CDR2 ANQGSEA. With 4 bases removed from V and 3 bases from J, the gap between germline ends came to 12 bases. The CDR3 DNA sequence: TGCAGCGTTGGCGGTCATGGGTACACCGGGGAGCTGTTTTTT. Protein sequence: CSVGGHGYTGELFF.

This chain joins TRBV11-2 and TRBJ2-7; TRBD1 matches 7 bases. V was pared by 1 base and J by 0 bases, with 12 bases of the junction left unmatched. CDR3 length equals 18 residues. CDR1 and CDR2 (germline): SGHAT, FQNNGV. The CDR3 loop reads CASSLVGAGGLYSYEQYF. CDR3 nucleotides: TGTGCCAGCAGCTTAGTGGGGGCAGGGGGTTTGTACTCCTACGAGCAGTACTTC.

About this clonotype itself: The junction departs from the called germline gene at one end, perhaps through a read error. The chain links TRBV7-9 to TRBJ1-2; the match to TRBD1 covers 7 bases. From germline, CDR1 is SEHNR and CDR2 FQNEAQ (reference sequence). The CDR3 sequence is 15 residues long. CDR3 coding DNA: TGCGCCAGCAGCCAACGGGCAACCCAGGGGGTGGGCTACACCTTC. Protein sequence: CASSQRATQGVGYTF.

This clonotype was seen repeatedly, ten times or more. The J gene is TRBJ1-2, the V gene TRBV10-3, with a weak D call TRBD1 (5 bases). With 6 bases removed from V and 1 base from J, the gap between germline ends came to 6 bases. The CDR3 runs 12 residues. Germline V lookup: CDR1 ENHRY, CDR2 SYGVKD. CDR3 sequence reads: CAISGGNYGYTF. Written as DNA, the CDR3 is TGTGCCATCAGCGGGGGTAACTATGGCTACACCTTC.

The table lists this clonotype with many counts. The CDR3 DNA follows: TGTGCCAGCAGCTCCTCGGACAGGGAAAAACTGTTTTTT. Protein: CASSSSDREKLFF. The gene calls are TRBV7-2 and TRBJ1-4; 7 bases fit TRBD1. The CDR3 totals 13 residues. V lost 4 bases, J lost 8 bases, and 4 bases stayed unmatched. The germline V gene encodes CDR1 SGHTA and CDR2 FQGNSA. Full variable domain (outside the CDR3, taken from reference TRBV7-2 and TRBJ1-4): GAGVSQSPSNKVTEKGKDVELRCDPISGHTALYWYRQSLGQGLEFLIYFQGNSAPDKSGLPSDRFSAERTGGSVSTLTIQRTQQEDSAVYLCASSSSDREKLFFGSGTQLSVL.

This clonotype was recorded at least ten times. The chain couples TRBV7-9 to TRBJ1-2, with TRBD1 matching over 10 bases. Germline V gene sequence: CDR1 SEHNR, CDR2 FQNEAQ (reference sequence). Losses at the gene ends were 6 bases for V and 3 bases for J; bases not matched to a gene: 13. This CDR3 is 17 amino acids long. The CDR3 sequence is CASSFIGDRGSDYGYTF. DNA of the CDR3: TGTGCCAGCAGTTTCATTGGGGACAGGGGAAGTGACTATGGCTACACCTTC.

CDR3 protein: CASSLGASGGNEQFF. CDR3 bases: TGTGCCAGCAGCTTAGGGGCTAGCGGTGGCAATGAGCAGTTCTTC. The rearrangement uses TRBV7-4 and TRBJ2-1; 7 bases line up with TRBD2. Unmatched junction bases numbered 6, after V lost 1 base and J lost 6 bases. Germline V gene lookup returns CDR1 SGHVT and CDR2 SQSDAQ. This CDR3 contains 15 residues. Looking up the rest from reference TRBV7-4 and TRBJ2-1 gives the full variable domain: GAGVSQSPRYKVAKRGRDVALRCDSISGHVTLYWYRQTLGQGSEVLTYSQSDAQRDKSGRPSGRFSAERPERSVSTLKIQRTEQGDSAVYLCASSLGASGGNEQFFGPGTRLTVL.

There are many counts of this clonotype. The chain joins TRBV20-1 to TRBJ2-5; 13 positions agree with TRBD2. J lost 5 bases, V lost 7 bases, and 4 bases had no gene match. CDR3 size: 13 residues. The germline V gene encodes CDR1 DFQATT and CDR2 SNEGSKA (reference sequence). The CDR3 DNA reads as TGCAGTGGGACTAGCGGGGGAGGGGAGACCCAGTACTTC. It codes for CSGTSGGGETQYF.

The rearrangement uses TRBV28 and TRBJ2-7, with 9 bases that match TRBD2. This CDR3 spans 13 amino acids. CDR1 is MDHEN, CDR2 SYDVKM, per germline. The V and J ends lost 9 bases and 5 bases, in that order; junction bases with no gene match: 8. The CDR3 DNA follows: TGTGCCAGTCATAGCGGGAGTAACCACGAGCAGTACTTC. Its translation: CASHSGSNHEQYF.

About this clonotype itself: Possible read error: a much larger clone is one base away. The V gene is TRBV20-1, the J gene TRBJ2-7; D possibly corresponds to TRBD1 (5 bases). Germline-derived CDR1 and CDR2 are DFQATT and SNEGSKA (reference sequence). V dropped 1 base and J dropped 3 bases, with 13 bases sitting between them. The CDR3 runs to 14 residues. The CDR3 sequence: CSARGGAGNYEQYF. In DNA form, the CDR3 reads TGCAGTGCTAGAGGTGGGGCAGGGAACTACGAGCAGTACTTC.

In its sample, this clonotype was seen many times. This rearrangement joins TRBV7-6 to TRBJ1-3, with 12 bases that match TRBD1. Germline CDR1 reads SGHVS; CDR2 reads FNYEAQ. The ends lost 5 bases at V and 6 bases at J; junction bases unmatched: 5. There are 15 residues in the CDR3. CDR3 region: CASSPGTGGENTIYF. Written as DNA, the CDR3 is TGTGCCAGCAGCCCAGGGACAGGGGGCGAAAACACCATATATTTT.

This clonotype was found a few times. The chain carries TRBV14 and TRBJ1-1; TRBD1 aligns across 10 bases. V trimming: 10 bases; J trimming: 4 bases; junction bases outside the gene matches: 6. Germline CDR1 SGHDN, CDR2 FVKESK. The CDR3 consists of 13 residues. Here the CDR3 reads CATRQGAVTEAFF. The DNA for the CDR3 is TGTGCCACCAGACAGGGGGCGGTCACTGAAGCTTTCTTT.

This clonotype was counted ten times or more. The chain links TRBV25-1 to TRBJ1-4; D may be TRBD1 (6 bases). The V end lost 2 bases, the J end lost 5 bases, and 9 bases lay between the germline ends. This CDR3 contains 14 residues. CDR1 and CDR2 from the germline V gene are MGHDK and SYGVNS. The CDR3 sequence: CASSEPGTNEKLFF. CDR3 coding DNA: TGTGCCAGCAGTGAACCGGGGACAAATGAAAAACTGTTTTTT.

This clonotype was recorded many times. The chain carries TRBV20-1 and TRBJ2-5; maybe TRBD1 (6 bases). The CDR3 has 15 residues. V lost 5 bases and J 2 bases, leaving 18 bases between the germline ends. The V gene's germline CDR1 is DFQATT and CDR2 SNEGSKA (reference sequence). The DNA for the CDR3 is TGCAGTGCTGGAAAGGGGGTAGTGAGTCAAGAGACCCAGTACTTC. Its translation is CSAGKGVVSQETQYF.

V is TRBV7-9 and J is TRBJ2-7; TRBD1 or TRBD2 may be the D gene (6 bases each). V was clipped by 7 bases and J by 6 bases, with 19 bases between them. The germline CDR1 and CDR2 sequences are SEHNR and FQNEAQ (reference sequence). CDR3 length: 14 residues. For the CDR3, the DNA is TGTGCCAGCAACTCGACAGGAGGGGCCTTCGAGCAGTACTTC. This translates into CASNSTGGAFEQYF.

The chain links TRBV12-5 to TRBJ1-1, with D possibly being TRBD1 (5 bases). CDR3 length: 13 residues. Trimming removed 6 bases at V and 5 bases at J, with 13 bases between. Germline V CDR1 and CDR2: LGHNT, FRNRAP. As DNA, the CDR3 is TGTGCTAGTGGCCGTCTGGGGGGAACTGAAGCTTTCTTT. This codes for CASGRLGGTEAFF.

This clonotype was found a few times. V and J are TRBV12-5 and TRBJ2-7, with 11 bases that match TRBD1. Germline V gene lookup returns CDR1 LGHNT and CDR2 FRNRAP. The CDR3 consists of 15 residues. The J segment lost 1 base and the V segment lost 6 bases, leaving 5 bases of the junction unmatched. This CDR3 is CASGHGTGGSYEQYF. CDR3 DNA: TGTGCTAGTGGACACGGGACAGGGGGATCCTACGAGCAGTACTTC. The full variable domain, in which reference TRBV12-5 and TRBJ2-7 provide the parts outside the CDR3, is DARVTQTPRHKVTEMGQEVTMRCQPILGHNTVFWYRQTMMQGLELLAYFRNRAPLDDSGMPKDRFSAEMPDATLATLKIQPSEPRDSAVYFCASGHGTGGSYEQYFGPGTRLTVT.

The rearrangement links TRBV5-1 to TRBJ2-7; 8 bases match TRBD2. This CDR3 contains 14 residues. Trimming removed 0 bases from V and 5 bases from J; junction bases left unmatched: 4. CDR1 and CDR2 from the germline V gene are SGHRS and YFSETQ. The CDR3 nucleotides read TGCGCCAGCAGCTTGGTCTCGGGGGGGAACGAGCAGTACTTC. This encodes CASSLVSGGNEQYF.

This clonotype was detected ten times or more. The chain combines TRBV29-1 with TRBJ1-1, with unresolved D. V lost 6 bases, J lost 0 bases, and 11 bases lay in between. The germline V gene has CDR1 SQVTM and CDR2 ANQGSEA. This CDR3 has 13 amino acids. CDR3 coding DNA: TGCAGCGTCCTTTTTCTCCTGAACACTGAAGCTTTCTTT. Translation gives CSVLFLLNTEAFF. The entire variable domain, with the rest obtained from reference TRBV29-1 and TRBJ1-1, is as follows: SAVISQKPSRDICQRGTSLTIQCQVDSQVTMMFWYRQQPGQSLTLIATANQGSEATYESGFVIDKFPISRPNLTFSTLTVSNMSPEDSSIYLCSVLFLLNTEAFFGQGTRLTVV.

As concerns this clonotype: Relative to the germline gene, one junction end is altered; a read error may explain this. This sequence joins TRBV7-9 and TRBJ2-7, with D possibly matching TRBD1 (5 bases). From germline, CDR1 is SEHNR and CDR2 FQNEAQ (reference sequence). The CDR3 has 11 residues. The CDR3 DNA reads as TGTGCCGGCAGCGACAGATACGAGCAGTACTTC. Translated, it gives CAGSDRYEQYF.

Comment on this clonotype: A read error may account for a junction end that differs from germline. The chain couples TRBV11-3 to TRBJ1-5, with unresolved D. The germline V gene encodes CDR1 SGHNT and CDR2 YENEEA. The CDR3 consists of 15 residues. The DNA for the CDR3 is TGCGCCAGCAGCCCAATTTACAGCCACAATCAGCCCCAGCATTTT. It yields the protein CASSPIYSHNQPQHF.

The rearrangement uses TRBV19 and TRBJ1-1; unclear D gene. The CDR3 spans 13 residues. Between the trimmed V and J ends, which lost 8 bases and 0 bases, there was a span of 10 bases. In germline, CDR1 is LNHDA, CDR2 SQIVND (reference sequence). CDR3 in DNA: TGTGCCAGTCGGTATCCGATGAACACTGAAGCTTTCTTT. Residues: CASRYPMNTEAFF.